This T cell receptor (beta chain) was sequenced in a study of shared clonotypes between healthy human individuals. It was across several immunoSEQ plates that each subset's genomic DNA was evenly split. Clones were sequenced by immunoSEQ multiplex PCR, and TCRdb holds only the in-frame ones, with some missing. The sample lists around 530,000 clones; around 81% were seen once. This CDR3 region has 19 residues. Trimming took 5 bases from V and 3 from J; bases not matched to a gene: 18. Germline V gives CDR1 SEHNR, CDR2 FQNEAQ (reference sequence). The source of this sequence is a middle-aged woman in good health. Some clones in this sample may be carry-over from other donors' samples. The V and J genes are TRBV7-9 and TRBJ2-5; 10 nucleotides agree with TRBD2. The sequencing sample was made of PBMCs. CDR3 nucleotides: TGTGCCAGCAGCCCCAGGGGGGAACTAGCGGGAAGAGGGGAAGAGACCCAGTACTTC. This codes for CASSPRGELAGRGEETQYF. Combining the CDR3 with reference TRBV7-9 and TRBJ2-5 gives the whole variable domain DTGVSQNPRHKITKRGQNVTFRCDPISEHNRLYWYRQTLGQGPEFLTYFQNEAQLEKSRLLSDRFSAERPKGSFSTLEIQRTEQGDSAMYLCASSPRGELAGRGEETQYFGPGTRLLVL.